These 31 T cell receptor beta chains were all obtained from the same sample, sequenced in a study of T cell responses to AZD1222 COVID-19 vaccine (TCRdb year 2021). Per the publication, the time point label means: baseline before first vaccination. Libraries came from the immunoSEQ multiplex PCR assay. As stored in TCRdb, this immuneACCESS dataset retains in-frame rearrangements with V and J assigned. A fraction of the clones does not appear; measured against another copy, unresolved V genes explain less than half of the discrepancy, and the remainder lacks a known reason. Present in this sample are about 120,000 clones, around 93% of which were seen just once. Jointly, the top ten make up around 15% of the sample. The sequencing used peripheral blood, collected on day 0 of AZD1222 vaccination. All receptors derive from an adult in good health.

This chain links TRBV4-1 with TRBJ2-7; no firm D call. Germline assignment: CDR1 MGHRA and CDR2 YSYEKL. The CDR3 covers 14 residues. Trimming took off 4 bases at V and 2 bases at J, with 12 bases between the two ends. DNA for the CDR3: TGCGCCAGCAGCCTTCTAACACGCACCTACGAGCAGTACTTC. It specifies CASSLLTRTYEQYF.

This chain joins TRBV19 and TRBJ2-5; D not certain. V lost 6 bases and J 2 bases, leaving 7 bases between the germline ends. In germline, CDR1 is LNHDA, CDR2 SQIVND (reference sequence). CDR3 size: 12 residues. CDR3 region: CASRDAQETQYF. CDR3 sequence (DNA): TGTGCCAGTAGGGACGCACAAGAGACCCAGTACTTC.

The chain combines TRBV4-2 with TRBJ2-3; D is possibly TRBD1 (6 bases). There are 15 residues in the CDR3. Trimming removed 4 bases at V and 3 bases at J, with 14 bases between. From germline, CDR1 is LGHNA and CDR2 YNFKEQ. CDR3 in amino acids: CASSPGPRGTDTQYF. In DNA form, the CDR3 reads TGTGCCAGCAGCCCGGGACCGAGGGGGACAGATACGCAGTATTTT.

The rearrangement uses TRBV11-3 and TRBJ2-3; 9 bases map to TRBD1. The V segment lost 4 bases and the J segment 4 bases; nucleotides outside the gene matches: 9. Germline V lookup: CDR1 SGHNT, CDR2 YENEEA. The CDR3 is 16 residues long. The CDR3 is CASSSGDRVSPDTQYF. CDR3 coding DNA: TGTGCCAGCAGCTCTGGGGACAGGGTATCCCCAGATACGCAGTATTTT. Filled out from reference TRBV11-3 and TRBJ2-3, the complete variable domain reads EAGVVQSPRYKIIEKKQPVAFWCNPISGHNTLYWYLQNLGQGPELLIRYENEEAVDDSQLPKDRFSAERLKGVDSTLKIQPAELGDSAVYLCASSSGDRVSPDTQYFGPGTRLTVL.

The V gene is TRBV7-5, the J gene TRBJ1-2; the table's D call TRBD1 went unverified against the DNA. TRBV7-5 is assigned pseudogene status. This CDR3 contains 13 residues. CDR3 in DNA: TGTGCCAGAAGCTTAGGACAGCGTGGGGGCTACACCTTC. Encoded protein: CARSLGQRGGYTF.

The chain joins TRBV5-6 to TRBJ1-5; TRBD1 might be the D (6 bases). The length of the CDR3 is 15 residues. The germline gives CDR1 SGHDT, CDR2 YYEEEE. The V end lost 0 bases, the J end lost 2 bases, and 9 bases lay between the germline ends. The CDR3 DNA is TGTGCCAGCAGCTTGGGGGGGGCTGGCAATCAGCCCCAGCATTTT. Translating gives CASSLGGAGNQPQHF.

Many counts were recorded for this clone. The rearrangement uses TRBV6-5 and TRBJ2-7; TRBD1 is a possible D gene (6 bases). This CDR3 spans 12 amino acids. Per the germline V gene, CDR1 is MNHEY and CDR2 is SVGAGI. V was cut by 6 bases and J by 4 bases, with 10 bases left in between. For the CDR3, the DNA is TGTGCCAGCAGCCTGGACAGATACGAGCAGTACTTC. Residues: CASSLDRYEQYF.

The J gene is TRBJ2-2, the V gene TRBV11-2, with D unclear. V was trimmed by 4 bases and J by 5 bases, leaving 11 bases between them. The CDR3 contains 14 residues. Germline V gene lookup returns CDR1 SGHAT and CDR2 FQNNGV. CDR3 DNA sequence: TGTGCCAGCAGCTCACGGGCCCCGACCGGGGAGCTGTTTTTT. This codes for CASSSRAPTGELFF. The full variable domain, rest sourced from reference TRBV11-2 and TRBJ2-2, is EAGVAQSPRYKIIEKRQSVAFWCNPISGHATLYWYQQILGQGPKLLIQFQNNGVVDDSQLPKDRFSAERLKGVDSTLKIQPAKLEDSAVYLCASSSRAPTGELFFGEGSRLTVL.

This chain links TRBV4-3 with TRBJ1-1; D uncertain. Germline CDR1 is LGHNA and CDR2 is YSLEER. This CDR3 spans 15 amino acids. The germline V and J ends were trimmed by 3 bases and 1 base, with 12 bases remaining between them. This CDR3 is CASSQSGFGNTEAFF. The CDR3 DNA reads as TGCGCCAGCAGCCAGTCAGGATTTGGGAACACTGAAGCTTTCTTT.

This clone was seen only a few times. The chain combines TRBV24-1 with TRBJ1-1; unclear D gene. The V gene lost 4 bases and the J gene lost 0 bases, with 8 bases spanning the gap. The CDR3 totals 14 residues. Germline assignment: CDR1 KGHDR and CDR2 SFDVKD. Here the CDR3 DNA reads TGTGCCACCAGTGACGGTACGGTGAACACTGAAGCTTTCTTT. Its translation is CATSDGTVNTEAFF.

There are many counts of this clone. The chain has TRBV2 and TRBJ1-5, with 7 bases aligning to TRBD1. Trimming at V came to 6 bases and at J to 7 bases, leaving 12 bases not matched to a gene. The CDR3 is 15 amino acids. CDR1 and CDR2 (germline): SNHLY, FYNNEI. CDR3 DNA sequence: TGTGCCAGCAGCATCGGGACAGCCTTCCAGCAGCCCCAGCATTTT. Protein sequence: CASSIGTAFQQPQHF.

The chain combines TRBV5-6 with TRBJ2-5; TRBD1 is a possible D gene (6 bases). In germline, CDR1 is SGHDT, CDR2 YYEEEE. V was shortened by 0 bases and J by 5 bases, with 14 bases between the two germline ends. The CDR3 length is 15 residues. CDR3 in DNA: TGTGCCAGCAGCTTGGGGCCACAGGGTACCGAGACCCAGTACTTC. It codes for CASSLGPQGTETQYF.

The genes are TRBV5-1 and TRBJ2-3; 8 bases align to TRBD1. The CDR3 has 16 residues. Germline V gene data show CDR1 as SGHRS and CDR2 as YFSETQ. With 4 bases clipped from V and 2 bases from J, the junction kept 9 bases outside the gene matches. Here the CDR3 reads CASSPGQGISTDTQYF. CDR3 DNA sequence: TGCGCCAGCAGCCCAGGACAGGGAATTTCCACAGATACGCAGTATTTT. Combining the CDR3 with reference TRBV5-1 and TRBJ2-3 gives the whole variable domain KAGVTQTPRYLIKTRGQQVTLSCSPISGHRSVSWYQQTPGQGLQFLFEYFSETQRNKGNFPGRFSGRQFSNSRSEMNVSTLELGDSALYLCASSPGQGISTDTQYFGPGTRLTVL.

V usage is TRBV5-3 and J usage is TRBJ1-1; D is unclear. TRBV5-3 counts as an open reading frame of uncertain function. The CDR3 is 12 residues long. V gave up 3 bases and J gave up 11 bases, with 14 bases separating them. CDR3 sequence: CARSSEGARAFF. CDR3 DNA: TGTGCCAGAAGCTCGGAGGGTGCGAGGGCTTTCTTT.

The V and J genes are TRBV28 and TRBJ2-1; D possibly uses TRBD1 or TRBD2 (6 bases each). Trimming left V 3 bases short and J 6 bases short, with 21 bases between. CDR1 MDHEN and CDR2 SYDVKM come from the germline V gene. The CDR3 covers 17 residues. In DNA, the CDR3 is TGTGCCAGCAGTTTTGGGTTCCGGGGGCGCGTTTCCAATGAGCAGTTCTTC. Residues: CASSFGFRGRVSNEQFF.

The CDR3 sequence is CASTYPQGGVNEQFF. In DNA, the CDR3 is TGTGCCAGTACCTATCCCCAAGGGGGAGTAAATGAGCAGTTCTTC. This rearrangement joins TRBV19 to TRBJ2-1; tentative D call: TRBD1 (6 bases). Germline CDR1 and CDR2: LNHDA and SQIVND (reference sequence). The CDR3 has 15 residues. Trimming stripped 7 bases from V and 7 bases from J, with 20 bases between.

In DNA form, the CDR3 reads TGCGCCAGCAGCCTCAGGGGGAACACTGAAGCTTTCTTT. This sequence encodes CASSLRGNTEAFF. The rearrangement uses TRBV5-1 and TRBJ1-1, with a tentative D call TRBD1 (6 bases). The CDR3 is 13 residues long. Germline loops: CDR1 SGHRS, CDR2 YFSETQ. V dropped 4 bases and J dropped 1 base, with 8 bases sitting between them.

This clone was detected only once. The V gene is TRBV3-1 (or the pseudogene TRBV3-2), the J gene TRBJ2-3; perhaps TRBD2 as D (5 bases). The CDR3 loop spans 16 amino acids. Trimming cost V 0 bases and J 7 bases, with 17 bases left between them. Germline assignment: CDR1 LGHDT and CDR2 YNNKEL (reference sequence). The CDR3 protein is CASSQDASEGRNTQYF. The CDR3, as DNA: TGTGCCAGCAGCCAAGACGCATCCGAGGGTCGGAATACGCAGTATTTT.

This clone was seen a single time. The chain recombines TRBV20-1 with TRBJ2-1; 7 bases agree with TRBD2. The length of the CDR3 is 13 residues. The germline V gene has CDR1 DFQATT and CDR2 SNEGSKA (reference sequence). The ends lost 3 bases at V and 9 bases at J; junction bases unmatched: 8. CDR3 nucleotide sequence: TGCAGTGCTAGTGGCGGGAGCTGGGGTGAGCAGTTCTTC. This gives the protein CSASGGSWGEQFF.

The chain recombines TRBV15 with TRBJ2-3; D perhaps matches TRBD2 (5 bases). Germline V lookup: CDR1 LNHNV, CDR2 YYDKDF (reference sequence). V lost 5 bases and J 2 bases, leaving 14 bases between the germline ends. The CDR3 contains 15 residues. The CDR3 DNA is TGTGCCACCAGCCCCCGAGCGGACTTCACAGATACGCAGTATTTT. It codes for CATSPRADFTDTQYF.

The genes are TRBV4-2 and TRBJ2-3; D unresolved. The V gene lost 0 bases and the J gene lost 3 bases, with 7 bases spanning the gap. This CDR3 comprises 14 residues. Germline CDR1 reads LGHNA; CDR2 reads YNFKEQ. The CDR3 protein is CASSQDLGTDTQYF. The CDR3, as DNA: TGTGCCAGCAGCCAAGACTTAGGGACAGATACGCAGTATTTT.

The gene calls are TRBV19 and TRBJ2-2; tentatively, D is TRBD1 or TRBD2 (5 bases each). CDR1 and CDR2 from the germline V gene are LNHDA and SQIVND (reference sequence). Trimming cost V 3 bases and J 4 bases, with 9 bases left between them. This CDR3 has 14 residues. The CDR3 loop reads CASSIGGLTGELFF. The CDR3 DNA reads as TGTGCCAGTAGTATTGGGGGTCTCACCGGGGAGCTGTTTTTT.

This chain joins TRBV2 and TRBJ2-7, with 12 bases that match TRBD2. CDR1 and CDR2 from the germline V gene are SNHLY and FYNNEI. The V and J ends lost 10 bases and 0 bases, in that order; junction bases with no gene match: 4. This CDR3 is 14 amino acids long. The CDR3 nucleotides are TGTGCCACCTTGACTAGCGGGAGCTCCTACGAGCAGTACTTC. Encoded protein: CATLTSGSSYEQYF.

This chain connects TRBV10-3 to TRBJ2-7, with D possibly TRBD2 on 6 matching bases. V shed 7 bases and J shed 6 bases, with 10 bases lying between them. The CDR3 consists of 11 residues. Germline CDR1 is ENHRY and CDR2 is SYGVKD. The CDR3 sequence: CAIMAGIEQYF. In DNA form, the CDR3 reads TGTGCCATCATGGCGGGGATCGAGCAGTACTTC.

V is TRBV9 and J is TRBJ1-4; perhaps TRBD1 as D (6 bases). CDR3 length: 14 residues. The V end lost 3 bases, the J end lost 14 bases, and 20 bases lay between the germline ends. Per the germline V gene, CDR1 is SGDLS and CDR2 is YYNGEE. The CDR3 is CASSADSRRGWLFF. The CDR3 DNA reads as TGTGCCAGCAGCGCGGACAGTCGAAGAGGGTGGCTGTTTTTT. Full variable domain (rest looked up from reference TRBV9 and TRBJ1-4): DSGVTQTPKHLITATGQRVTLRCSPRSGDLSVYWYQQSLDQGLQFLIQYYNGEERAKGNILERFSAQQFPDLHSELNLSSLELGDSALYFCASSADSRRGWLFFGSGTQLSVL.

The chain carries TRBV24-1 and TRBJ2-3, with a tentative D call TRBD2 (6 bases). The CDR3 sequence is 15 residues long. The germline V and J ends were trimmed by 2 bases and 3 bases, with 11 bases remaining between them. Per germline, CDR1 KGHDR and CDR2 SFDVKD. The chain's CDR3 is CATSDSAGATDTQYF. The CDR3 DNA reads TGTGCCACCAGTGATTCAGCGGGCGCGACAGATACGCAGTATTTT.

The chain links TRBV25-1 to TRBJ2-7; D is unresolved. V gave up 2 bases and J gave up 6 bases, with 5 bases separating them. The CDR3 is 11 residues long. Germline V gene data show CDR1 as MGHDK and CDR2 as SYGVNS. CDR3 protein: CASSEGGEQYF. In DNA, the CDR3 is TGTGCCAGCAGTGAAGGTGGCGAGCAGTACTTC.

The chain carries TRBV3-1 (or the pseudogene TRBV3-2) and TRBJ1-1; D gene uncertain. This CDR3 contains 17 residues. V gave up 0 bases and J gave up 0 bases, with 14 bases separating them. Germline V gene sequence: CDR1 LGHDT, CDR2 YNNKEL (reference sequence). CDR3 protein: CASSQDQAGPMNTEAFF. CDR3 nucleotides: TGTGCCAGCAGCCAAGATCAGGCAGGCCCTATGAACACTGAAGCTTTCTTT.

V is TRBV4-3 and J is TRBJ2-7; 8 bases match TRBD1. In germline, CDR1 is LGHNA, CDR2 YSLEER. Trimming removed 1 base from V and 4 bases from J; junction bases left unmatched: 12. The length of the CDR3 is 17 residues. The CDR3 sequence: CASSQVGATGAPYEQYF. Written as DNA, the CDR3 is TGCGCCAGCAGCCAAGTTGGGGCGACAGGGGCCCCTTACGAGCAGTACTTC.

The chain has TRBV7-9 and TRBJ2-5; a weak D match, TRBD2 (6 bases). Trimming removed 2 bases from V and 1 base from J, with 8 bases in between. The CDR3 runs 14 residues. The V gene's germline CDR1 is SEHNR and CDR2 FQNEAQ (reference sequence). CDR3 loop: CASSLPGSQETQYF. The CDR3 DNA sequence: TGTGCCAGCAGCTTACCCGGGAGCCAAGAGACCCAGTACTTC.

V usage is TRBV27 and J usage is TRBJ2-1; D gene uncertain. V was clipped by 3 bases and J by 5 bases, with 2 bases between them. This CDR3 region has 11 residues. Germline V gene sequence: CDR1 MNHEY, CDR2 SMNVEV (reference sequence). The CDR3 bases are TGTGCCAGCAGTTTGAACAATGAGCAGTTCTTC. It encodes CASSLNNEQFF.